The next 24 T cell receptor beta chains were all read from a single sample in a study of blood T cell repertoires in COVID-19. Repertoires were generated with immunoSEQ multiplex PCR, while TCRdb's copy carries only in-frame clones and drops some. Seen here are 200,000 to 300,000 clones, about 90% observed once, and the top ten hold 3% to 3.5%. Sequences were obtained from peripheral blood. Source of these receptors: a young man with active or convalescent COVID-19.

The chain has TRBV29-1 and TRBJ2-3; 8 bases match TRBD1. CDR3 length equals 15 residues. Germline V gene lookup returns CDR1 SQVTM and CDR2 ANQGSEA. With V trimmed by 4 bases and J by 6 bases, 12 bases remained unmatched. The CDR3 spells CSVAGAGGSSDTQYF. CDR3 DNA sequence: TGCAGCGTTGCTGGGGCAGGGGGCTCCTCCGATACGCAGTATTTT.

The V and J genes are TRBV6-6 and TRBJ2-7; D is undetermined. V was trimmed by 0 bases and J by 7 bases, leaving 4 bases between them. The CDR3 has 11 amino acids. CDR1 is MNHNY, CDR2 SVGAGI, per germline (reference sequence). This CDR3 reads CASSYSREQYF. Written as DNA, the CDR3 is TGTGCCAGCAGTTACTCTCGGGAGCAGTACTTC.

This chain links TRBV27 with TRBJ1-5, with 10 bases fitting TRBD1. CDR1 is MNHEY, CDR2 SMNVEV, per germline (reference sequence). V trimming: 6 bases; J trimming: 1 base; junction bases outside the gene matches: 3. This CDR3 has 15 residues. The DNA of the CDR3 is TGTGCCAGCAGGGGACAGGGGTTAAGCAATCAGCCCCAGCATTTT. Residues: CASRGQGLSNQPQHF.

The chain employs TRBV11-2 and TRBJ1-2, with unresolved D. The CDR3 is 16 residues long. The germline V gene encodes CDR1 SGHAT and CDR2 FQNNGV. Trimming stripped 5 bases from V and 5 bases from J, with 21 bases between. The CDR3 spells CASSPQGWEGRYGYTF. The DNA for the CDR3 is TGTGCCAGCAGCCCCCAAGGCTGGGAAGGGAGGTATGGCTACACCTTC.

The CDR3 loop is CASSLALAGGLSEQFF. In nucleotides, the CDR3 is TGCGCCAGCAGCTTGGCTCTAGCGGGAGGGCTCAGTGAGCAGTTCTTC. V is TRBV5-1 and J is TRBJ2-1; 12 bases are shared with TRBD2. CDR3 length equals 16 residues. The V segment lost 0 bases and the J segment 9 bases; nucleotides outside the gene matches: 7. Germline lookup yields CDR1 SGHRS and CDR2 YFSETQ.

The CDR3 DNA sequence: TGTGCCAGCAGCCCGACCCTCCGGACAGTAGAGACCCAGTACTTC. This gives the protein CASSPTLRTVETQYF. This chain uses TRBV7-3 with TRBJ2-5; D is perhaps TRBD1 (6 bases). With 5 bases removed from V and 4 bases from J, the gap between germline ends came to 17 bases. The CDR3 spans 15 residues. The V gene's germline CDR1 is SGHTA and CDR2 FQGTGA.

The CDR3 DNA follows: TGTGCCAGCAGCCAAGGGGTGAGGCAGGGGGCGCTTGAGACCCAGTACTTC. Residues: CASSQGVRQGALETQYF. The chain uses TRBV3-1 (or the pseudogene TRBV3-2) and TRBJ2-5, with 8 bases fitting TRBD1. J lost 5 bases, V lost 1 base, and 12 bases had no gene match. The germline V gene has CDR1 LGHDT and CDR2 YNNKEL (reference sequence). The CDR3 has 17 residues.

V and J are TRBV27 and TRBJ2-1; weak D call: TRBD2 (5 bases). Trimming shortened V by 6 bases and J by 0 bases, and 15 bases separated the two germline ends. The CDR3 totals 16 residues. Germline V gene data show CDR1 as MNHEY and CDR2 as SMNVEV (reference sequence). DNA for the CDR3: TGTGCCAGCAGCCTCCTGTTGGGGAGCTCCTACAATGAGCAGTTCTTC. Its translation is CASSLLLGSSYNEQFF.

The V and J genes are TRBV27 and TRBJ1-5, with D maybe TRBD1 (6 bases). The V end was cut by 4 bases, the J end by 7 bases, with 14 bases between. The germline V gene encodes CDR1 MNHEY and CDR2 SMNVEV (reference sequence). The CDR3 runs 14 residues. CDR3 region: CASSSREGVQPQHF. In DNA form, the CDR3 reads TGTGCCAGCAGTTCCCGCGAGGGGGTACAGCCCCAGCATTTT.

This chain joins TRBV28 and TRBJ1-2; D might be TRBD1 (5 bases). The CDR3 loop spans 12 amino acids. Between the trimmed V and J ends, which lost 11 bases and 0 bases, there was a span of 10 bases. Germline lookup yields CDR1 MDHEN and CDR2 SYDVKM. The CDR3 bases are TGTGCCCTAGGGACTTCTAACTATGGCTACACCTTC. Translation: CALGTSNYGYTF.

This sequence joins TRBV27 and TRBJ1-2, with 12 bases identical to TRBD1. CDR1 MNHEY and CDR2 SMNVEV come from the germline V gene (reference sequence). V was pared by 3 bases and J by 7 bases, with 6 bases of the junction left unmatched. The length of the CDR3 is 15 residues. This CDR3 reads CASSLGTGGAGGYTF. CDR3 bases: TGTGCCAGCAGTTTGGGGACAGGGGGCGCAGGTGGCTACACCTTC.

This clone was seen only once. The V gene is TRBV20-1, the J gene TRBJ1-2, with no clear D. V lost 7 bases and J lost 6, with 12 bases in between. The V gene's germline CDR1 is DFQATT and CDR2 SNEGSKA (reference sequence). This CDR3 spans 11 amino acids. CDR3 nucleotides: TGCAGTGTACCGGGGATGGATGGCTACACCTTC. This translates into CSVPGMDGYTF.

The rearrangement links TRBV28 to TRBJ1-1; no clear D. This CDR3 has 15 residues. The germline V gene encodes CDR1 MDHEN and CDR2 SYDVKM. Trimming took 8 bases from V and 0 from J, leaving 16 bases between them. CDR3 residues: CASRDVLEVNTEAFF. As DNA, the CDR3 is TGTGCCAGCCGTGACGTCCTTGAGGTGAACACTGAAGCTTTCTTT.

The J gene is TRBJ1-2, the V gene TRBV4-3; D is undetermined. The germline V gene has CDR1 LGHNA and CDR2 YSLEER. The CDR3 consists of 16 residues. V was shortened by 4 bases and J by 8 bases, with 23 bases between the two germline ends. The chain's CDR3 is CASSRERILAGQGYTF. The CDR3 coding sequence is TGCGCCAGCAGCCGAGAGAGAATTCTAGCAGGCCAGGGCTACACCTTC.

The chain is built from TRBV2 and TRBJ1-6; D gene uncertain. The V end lost 5 bases, the J end lost 0 bases, and 8 bases lay between the germline ends. Germline CDR1 is SNHLY and CDR2 is FYNNEI. This CDR3 region has 15 residues. CDR3 sequence reads: CASSNPSSYNSPLHF. Here the CDR3 DNA reads TGTGCCAGCAGTAACCCTAGCTCCTATAATTCACCCCTCCACTTT.

CDR3 protein: CASSFRTGANEKLFF. The DNA for the CDR3 is TGTGCCAGCAGCTTTCGGACAGGGGCTAATGAAAAACTGTTTTTT. The rearrangement joins TRBV3-1 (or the pseudogene TRBV3-2) to TRBJ1-4; TRBD1 matches 9 bases. Germline CDR1 and CDR2: LGHDT and YNNKEL (reference sequence). J lost 3 bases, V lost 5 bases, and 4 bases had no gene match. This CDR3 contains 15 residues.

This chain uses TRBV11-2 with TRBJ2-1; 9 bases line up with TRBD2. The CDR3 sequence is 15 residues long. In germline, CDR1 is SGHAT, CDR2 FQNNGV. J was trimmed by 6 bases and V by 2 bases; bases with no gene match: 5. CDR3 sequence: CASSLFAGGLNEQFF. The CDR3 nucleotides read TGTGCCAGCAGCTTATTCGCGGGGGGGCTCAATGAGCAGTTCTTC.

The J gene is TRBJ1-2, the V gene TRBV7-3; 8 positions match TRBD1. The CDR3 contains 15 residues. Germline V gives CDR1 SGHTA, CDR2 FQGTGA. J lost 7 bases, V lost 3 bases, and 10 bases had no gene match. The CDR3: CASSLQGARDSGYTF. In nucleotides, the CDR3 is TGTGCCAGCAGCTTGCAGGGGGCGAGGGATAGTGGCTACACCTTC.

The CDR3 coding sequence is TGTGCCAGCAGCCTCACAGGTGGAAACACCATATATTTT. This translates into CASSLTGGNTIYF. V gene TRBV2 combines with J gene TRBJ1-3; TRBD1 might be the D (5 bases). Germline lookup yields CDR1 SNHLY and CDR2 FYNNEI. Trimming cost V 6 bases and J 3 bases, with 9 bases left between them. CDR3 length equals 13 residues.

The chain joins TRBV9 to TRBJ1-4; weak D call: TRBD1 (6 bases). The ends were cut back, 7 bases at V and 3 bases at J, with 10 bases in the middle. Per germline, CDR1 SGDLS and CDR2 YYNGEE. The CDR3 has 13 residues. CDR3 residues: CASGGAANEKLFF. Written as DNA, the CDR3 is TGTGCCAGCGGGGGGGCGGCTAATGAAAAACTGTTTTTT.

The chain carries TRBV6-2 or TRBV6-3 and TRBJ2-7, with TRBD2 matching 7 bases. CDR3 length equals 12 residues. Germline assignment: CDR1 MNHEY and CDR2 SVGEGT. Losses at the gene ends were 5 bases for V and 7 bases for J; bases not matched to a gene: 5. CDR3 sequence (DNA): TGTGCCAGCAGTGCGACTAGCTGGGAGCAGTACTTC. As protein: CASSATSWEQYF.

The rearrangement joins TRBV25-1 to TRBJ2-6; a weak D match, TRBD2 (6 bases). The V end lost 2 bases, the J end lost 2 bases, and 13 bases lay between the germline ends. The CDR3 sequence is 17 residues long. In germline, CDR1 is MGHDK, CDR2 SYGVNS. CDR3 residues: CASSERRGETGANVLTF. The CDR3 DNA is TGTGCCAGCAGTGAAAGGAGGGGTGAAACTGGGGCCAACGTCCTGACTTTC.

This clone was picked up one time. V and J are TRBV5-6 and TRBJ1-2, with 11 positions matching TRBD1. J was trimmed by 1 base and V by 2 bases; bases with no gene match: 7. The CDR3 runs 17 residues. Germline CDR1 SGHDT, CDR2 YYEEEE. CDR3 sequence (DNA): TGTGCCAGCAGCTTCGGACAGGGGGCTCAGGTTAACTATGGCTACACCTTC. Its translation is CASSFGQGAQVNYGYTF. The variable domain in full, with the rest retrieved from reference TRBV5-6 and TRBJ1-2, is DAGVTQSPTHLIKTRGQQVTLRCSPKSGHDTVSWYQQALGQGPQFIFQYYEEEERQRGNFPDRFSGHQFPNYSSELNVNALLLGDSALYLCASSFGQGAQVNYGYTFGSGTRLTVV.

The V and J genes are TRBV19 and TRBJ1-3; D not resolved. The CDR3 has 15 amino acids. V lost 2 bases and J lost 0, with 8 bases in between. CDR1 LNHDA and CDR2 SQIVND come from the germline V gene (reference sequence). The CDR3 DNA sequence: TGTGCCAGTAGTATAACCGGTTACTCTGGAAACACCATATATTTT. This translates into CASSITGYSGNTIYF.